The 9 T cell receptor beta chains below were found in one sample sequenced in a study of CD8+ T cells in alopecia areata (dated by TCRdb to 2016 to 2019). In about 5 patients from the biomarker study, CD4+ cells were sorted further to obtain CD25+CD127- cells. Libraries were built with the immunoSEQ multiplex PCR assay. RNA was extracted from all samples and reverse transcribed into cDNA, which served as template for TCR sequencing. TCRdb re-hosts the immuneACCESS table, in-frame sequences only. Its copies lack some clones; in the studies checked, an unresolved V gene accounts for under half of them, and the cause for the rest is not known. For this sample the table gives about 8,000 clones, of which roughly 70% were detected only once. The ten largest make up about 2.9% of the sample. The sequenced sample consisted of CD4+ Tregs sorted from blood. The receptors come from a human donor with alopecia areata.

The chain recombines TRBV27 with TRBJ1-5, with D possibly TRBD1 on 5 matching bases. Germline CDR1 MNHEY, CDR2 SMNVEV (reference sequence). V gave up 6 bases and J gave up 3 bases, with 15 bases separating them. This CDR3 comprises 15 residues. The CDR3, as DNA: TGTGCCAGCAGGAAACGGGGCGATGTCAATCAGCCCCAGCATTTT. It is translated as CASRKRGDVNQPQHF.

This CDR3 is CASSLWGAQSSPTRKGNTIYF. CDR3 sequence (DNA): TGCGCCAGCAGCTTGTGGGGGGCGCAAAGTTCCCCGACAAGAAAAGGAAACACCATATATTTT. The chain employs TRBV5-1 and TRBJ1-3; TRBD1 is a possible D gene (6 bases). Trimming removed 1 base at V and 4 bases at J, with 30 bases between. This CDR3 region has 21 residues. Germline-derived CDR1 and CDR2 are SGHRS and YFSETQ.

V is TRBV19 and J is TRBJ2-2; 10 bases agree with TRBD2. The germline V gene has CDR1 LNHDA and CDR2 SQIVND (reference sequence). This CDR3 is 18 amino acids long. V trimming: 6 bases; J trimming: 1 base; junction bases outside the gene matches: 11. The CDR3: CASRSGGVDMKNTGELFF. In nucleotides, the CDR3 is TGTGCCAGTAGGAGCGGGGGGGTCGACATGAAGAACACCGGGGAGCTGTTTTTT.

CDR3 in amino acids: CASSLPRGGGGYEQYF. CDR3 nucleotides: TGCGCCAGCAGTCTGCCCCGCGGGGGGGGAGGTTACGAGCAGTACTTC. The V and J genes are TRBV23-1 and TRBJ2-7; the match to TRBD2 covers 9 bases. TRBV23-1 is recorded as an ORF, its role being uncertain. CDR3 length equals 16 residues. V was clipped by 4 bases and J by 4 bases; unmatched bases: 11.

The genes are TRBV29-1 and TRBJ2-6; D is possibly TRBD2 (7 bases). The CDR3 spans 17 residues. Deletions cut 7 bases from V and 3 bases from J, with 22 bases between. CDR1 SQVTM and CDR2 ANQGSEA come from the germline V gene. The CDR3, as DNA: TGCAGCGGCCAAAGGGGGGGCTTCGGTAGTGGGGCCAACGTCCTGACTTTC. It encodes CSGQRGGFGSGANVLTF.

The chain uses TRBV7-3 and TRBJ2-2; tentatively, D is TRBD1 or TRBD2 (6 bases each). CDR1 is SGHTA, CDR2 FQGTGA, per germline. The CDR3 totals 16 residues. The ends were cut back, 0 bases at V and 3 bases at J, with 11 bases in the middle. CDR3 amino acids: CASSLTGGRDTGELFF. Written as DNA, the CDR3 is TGTGCCAGCAGCTTAACGGGGGGCCGCGACACCGGGGAGCTGTTTTTT.

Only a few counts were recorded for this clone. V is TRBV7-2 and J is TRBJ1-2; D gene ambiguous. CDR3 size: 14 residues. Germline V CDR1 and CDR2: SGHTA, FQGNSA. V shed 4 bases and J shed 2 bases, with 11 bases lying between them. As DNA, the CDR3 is TGTGCCAGCAGCTCTCCGGCGCGGAACTATGGCTACACCTTC. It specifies CASSSPARNYGYTF.

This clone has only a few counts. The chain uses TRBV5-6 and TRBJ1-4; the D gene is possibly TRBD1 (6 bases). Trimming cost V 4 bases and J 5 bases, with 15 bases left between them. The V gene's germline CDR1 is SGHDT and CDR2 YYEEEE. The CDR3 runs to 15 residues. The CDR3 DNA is TGTGCCAGCAGCCCAACCGGGACAAAAAATGAAAAACTGTTTTTT. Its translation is CASSPTGTKNEKLFF. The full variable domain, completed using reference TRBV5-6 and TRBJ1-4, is DAGVTQSPTHLIKTRGQQVTLRCSPKSGHDTVSWYQQALGQGPQFIFQYYEEEERQRGNFPDRFSGHQFPNYSSELNVNALLLGDSALYLCASSPTGTKNEKLFFGSGTQLSVL.

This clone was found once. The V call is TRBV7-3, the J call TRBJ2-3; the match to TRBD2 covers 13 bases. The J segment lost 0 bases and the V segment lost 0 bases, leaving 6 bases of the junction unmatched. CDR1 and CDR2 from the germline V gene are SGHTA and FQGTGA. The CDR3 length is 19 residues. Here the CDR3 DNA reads TGTGCCAGCAGCTTAACGGGACTAGCGGGGCCCGCTAGCACAGATACGCAGTATTTT. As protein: CASSLTGLAGPASTDTQYF.